The entry below describes one T cell receptor (beta chain). Its antigen is not yet known. No quality values exist for individual bases; no much larger clone is one base distant. V drops 5 bases and J drops 3 bases, leaving 10 bases in between. The CDR3 measures 13 amino acids from cysteine to phenylalanine. The sequence is cut down to CDR3 DNA, 39 bases in frame from base 1. The germline V gene (reference sequence) supplies CDR1 SSHAT and CDR2 FNYEAQ. This specimen comes from a study of shared clonotypes between healthy human individuals (dated by TCRdb to the early 2020s). For the study in its entirety: The cohort included three men and a couple of women between 18 and 49 years of age. The study deeply sequenced blood TCR repertoires of 5 or 6 healthy adults to estimate repertoire size and the extent of clonotype sharing between individuals. Libraries were prepared and TCR repertoires were sequenced by different laboratories using diverse techniques, in order to increase sequencing depth and limit assay-specific biases. Per donor, leukapheresis produced somewhere between about 0.94 and 10 billion PBMCs. The research as a whole found: Pairwise subsampling indicated that sequencing depth was expected to affect the degree of clonotype sharing among donors. Only blood was sampled, and tissue TCR repertoires likely differ from those in blood. The small number of donors limited the genetic and exposure-history diversity represented.

TCR CDR3 regions were amplified from genomic DNA by multiplex PCR using the deep immunoSEQ assay. For each cell subset, the extracted genomic DNA was distributed evenly across all wells of several immunoSEQ 96-well plates, and each plate served as one replicate. Each replicate PCR for unsorted PBMC received about 310 ng genomic DNA, equal to about 30,000 T cell genomes. Genomic DNA from unsorted PBMC was sequenced over ten immunoSEQ deep assay plates. The purified libraries were quantified using a Qubit 3.0 fluorometer, sized with a Bioanalyzer 2100, and then quantified again using the KAPA Library Quantification kit. Every immunoSEQ 96-well plate was sequenced on a dedicated single-read 150-cycle Illumina NextSeq 550 flow cell. From the authors' description of their analysis: Because the immunoSEQ output held only junctional sequences and lacked quality scores, the filtering could not match the filtering applied to full-length reads. Sequences were annotated with PyIR, a Python wrapper for IgBLAST v1.9, using IMGT germline references to assign V/J genes and CDR3. Any read was removed if the V/J assignment was weak (E-value above 1e-6), the CDR3 was missing, or the read contained stop codons, out-of-frame junctions, or ambiguous translated residues. A V3J clonotype was defined by an identical inferred V gene, J gene, and CDR3 amino acid sequence. Percentage overlap between repertoires was calculated by dividing the number of shared unique clonotypes by the size of the smaller repertoire. Richness of each repertoire was evaluated using RTK rarefaction, the Chao1 estimator, and Recon v2.1 estimates of unobserved clonotypes. TCRdb took over this immuneACCESS table, retaining in-frame rearrangements with V and J assigned. Such tables are incomplete; in checked studies, under half of the missing clones stem from an unresolved V gene, and the remainder is unexplained. That table supplies the V and J calls and clone size; D and trimming were determined from the DNA. This sample is represented by about 450,000 clones; less than 80% of them were singletons. The ten most abundant clones make up approximately 12% of the sample.

Healthy HIV-negative adults with no recently reported acute infections or vaccinations were included as donors. All donors were Caucasian adults living in Nashville, Tennessee, USA. For unsorted samples, 80 million to 100 million PBMCs were counted, and genomic DNA was extracted using the QIAamp DNA Blood Mini kit. Blood was collected by leukapheresis, and PBMCs were isolated by Ficoll-Histopaque density gradient centrifugation and then cryopreserved in liquid nitrogen vapor phase. The receptor was isolated from a middle-aged woman in good health. Some clones in this sample may be carry-over from other donors' samples. The specimen was PBMCs. The receptor chain draws on TRBV7-7 and TRBJ2-5; tentative D gene TRBD2, with 6 bases matching. The DNA reads TGTGCCAGCAGCCGGGACTCCGAAGAGACCCAGTACTTC. Its amino acids are CASSRDSEETQYF.